This TCR beta chain comes out of a study of technical replicates of blood from a handful of donors. V shed 5 bases and J 2 bases; nucleotides not matched to a gene: 6. CDR1 and CDR2 (germline): SGHTA, FQGTGA. The CDR3 length is 16 residues. Assay: immunoSEQ multiplex PCR; the TCRdb copy retains only in-frame clones and omits some. The repertoire holds 81,000 or so clones, 95% to 97% seen once, with 0.2% in the top ten. This clonotype was obtained from a human donor in good health. The chain carries TRBV7-3 and TRBJ2-1; the match to TRBD2 covers 10 bases. Sequencing input: T cells isolated from PBMCs. CDR3 in amino acids: CASSTQRGGPYNEQFF. The CDR3 DNA reads TGTGCCAGCAGCACACAGCGGGGGGGCCCCTACAATGAGCAGTTCTTC.